The 23 T cell receptor beta chains given below trace back to one sample, sequenced in a study of cytomegalovirus exposure and HLA in healthy donors. A multiplex PCR was run with 60 Vbeta primers and 13 Jbeta primers. TCRdb's table, derived via immunoSEQ multiplex PCR, lists solely in-frame clones and lacks some. Seen here are about 120,000 clones, roughly 78% observed once, and the top ten hold roughly 10%. Material for sequencing was PBMCs. The receptors originated from a man in his thirties or forties in good health and CMV-seropositive.

The chain uses TRBV4-2 and TRBJ2-2; D uncertain. The V gene's germline CDR1 is LGHNA and CDR2 YNFKEQ. Trimming shortened V by 1 base and J by 8 bases, and 8 bases separated the two germline ends. The CDR3 extends over 13 amino acids. The CDR3 spells CASSQGDYGELFF. CDR3 nucleotide sequence: TGTGCCAGCAGCCAAGGCGATTATGGGGAGCTGTTTTTT.

This CDR3 is CASSRQGRGNTIYF. Here the CDR3 DNA reads TGTGCCAGCAGCCGACAGGGCCGCGGAAACACCATATATTTT. This sequence joins TRBV14 and TRBJ1-3, with 7 bases identical to TRBD1. Germline CDR1 is SGHDN and CDR2 is FVKESK. The J segment lost 4 bases and the V segment lost 4 bases, leaving 4 bases of the junction unmatched. The CDR3 totals 14 residues.

The CDR3 region is CASSDGTGFATDTQYF. The CDR3, as DNA: TGTGCCAGCAGTGACGGGACAGGGTTTGCTACAGATACGCAGTATTTT. The genes are TRBV6-4 and TRBJ2-3, with 9 positions matching TRBD1. V shed 2 bases, J shed 3 bases, and the junction held 6 bases outside the gene matches. CDR3 size: 16 residues. Germline CDR1 is MRHNA and CDR2 is SNTAGT.

The chain combines TRBV5-1 with TRBJ1-2; TRBD1 matches at 9 bases. The J segment lost 4 bases and the V segment lost 4 bases, leaving 8 bases of the junction unmatched. The CDR3 extends over 15 amino acids. Germline V CDR1 and CDR2: SGHRS, YFSETQ. CDR3 sequence (DNA): TGCGCCAGCAGCACCTGGACAGGGGATGGCTATGGCTACACCTTC. Its translation is CASSTWTGDGYGYTF. The full variable domain, its missing parts supplied by reference TRBV5-1 and TRBJ1-2, is KAGVTQTPRYLIKTRGQQVTLSCSPISGHRSVSWYQQTPGQGLQFLFEYFSETQRNKGNFPGRFSGRQFSNSRSEMNVSTLELGDSALYLCASSTWTGDGYGYTFGSGTRLTVV.

The chain joins TRBV28 to TRBJ1-4; 9 positions match TRBD1. CDR3 length: 14 amino acids. V lost 4 bases, J lost 6 bases, and 3 bases stayed unmatched. Germline V gene data show CDR1 as MDHEN and CDR2 as SYDVKM. The CDR3 region has the DNA TGTGCCAGCAGTTCGGGACAGGGTTATGAAAAACTGTTTTTT. Its translation is CASSSGQGYEKLFF.

The rearrangement links TRBV4-3 to TRBJ2-1; perhaps TRBD2 as D (6 bases). Germline lookup yields CDR1 LGHNA and CDR2 YSLEER. This CDR3 comprises 14 residues. V lost 1 base and J 9 bases, leaving 13 bases between the germline ends. The CDR3 DNA reads as TGCGCCAGCAGCCAAGTTACGGGGGTCGGTGAGCAGTTCTTC. As protein: CASSQVTGVGEQFF.

This chain links TRBV7-8 with TRBJ2-5; 12 nucleotides align to TRBD2. The CDR3 is made up of 16 amino acids. With V trimmed by 4 bases and J by 4 bases, 7 bases remained unmatched. From germline, CDR1 is SGHVS and CDR2 FQNEAQ. The CDR3 loop is CASSSTGTSGLETQYF. The CDR3 nucleotides are TGTGCCAGCAGCTCCACAGGGACTAGCGGGTTAGAGACCCAGTACTTC.

The chain carries TRBV28 and TRBJ1-1; 9 nucleotides match TRBD1. V dropped 5 bases and J dropped 4; count of bases not matched to a gene: 26. Germline CDR1 reads MDHEN; CDR2 reads SYDVKM. The CDR3 length is 21 residues. CDR3 residues: CASSTPLFRDRVSFRATEAFF. CDR3 nucleotides: TGTGCCAGCAGTACGCCTCTCTTCCGGGACAGGGTTTCCTTTAGGGCCACTGAAGCTTTCTTT.

The rearrangement joins TRBV6-5 to TRBJ2-1; TRBD2 agrees at 16 bases. The germline V gene has CDR1 MNHEY and CDR2 SVGAGI. This CDR3 is 13 amino acids long. J was trimmed by 14 bases and V by 10 bases; bases with no gene match: 8. Here the CDR3 reads CATGPGLAGGEFF. Written as DNA, the CDR3 is TGTGCCACCGGCCCGGGACTAGCGGGAGGGGAGTTCTTC.

CDR3 nucleotide sequence: TGTGCCAGCAGCAGGACAGGTATTCAGCCCCAGCATTTT. It encodes CASSRTGIQPQHF. The chain combines TRBV6-5 with TRBJ1-5; 7 bases map to TRBD1. CDR1 and CDR2 from the germline V gene are MNHEY and SVGAGI. Losses at the gene ends were 6 bases for V and 6 bases for J; bases not matched to a gene: 5. This CDR3 comprises 13 residues.

This chain links TRBV6-1 with TRBJ2-7; 7 bases align to TRBD1. V dropped 4 bases and J dropped 1; count of bases not matched to a gene: 10. This CDR3 region has 16 residues. The germline CDR1 and CDR2 sequences are MNHNS and SASEGT. The CDR3 nucleotides read TGTGCCAGCAGTGCCTCCGGAACAGGGGCTTCCTACGAGCAGTACTTC. It translates to CASSASGTGASYEQYF.

The chain recombines TRBV9 with TRBJ2-3; 7 nucleotides align to TRBD2. V lost 4 bases, J lost 5 bases, and 10 bases stayed unmatched. The CDR3 runs 15 residues. CDR1 SGDLS and CDR2 YYNGEE come from the germline V gene. The CDR3 sequence is CASSRLGGGLDTQYF. The CDR3 DNA reads as TGTGCCAGCAGCCGCCTCGGGGGAGGGTTAGATACGCAGTATTTT.

J is TRBJ2-3 and V is TRBV10-2, with TRBD1 as a possible D gene (5 bases). Deletions cut 11 bases from V and 6 bases from J, with 24 bases between. The CDR3 is 15 residues long. Germline CDR1 and CDR2: WSHSY and SAAADI. The CDR3 sequence is CAGIQIGPGIDTQYF. As DNA, the CDR3 is TGCGCCGGCATCCAAATCGGTCCAGGGATCGATACGCAGTATTTT.

CDR3 residues: CASSPRAGGFSYEQYF. The CDR3 DNA is TGTGCCAGTAGTCCCCGGGCAGGGGGATTCTCCTACGAGCAGTACTTC. The chain combines TRBV19 with TRBJ2-7; 7 nucleotides agree with TRBD1. The CDR3 is 16 amino acids. V dropped 5 bases and J dropped 0; count of bases not matched to a gene: 10. Germline assignment: CDR1 LNHDA and CDR2 SQIVND (reference sequence). The whole variable domain, remainder taken from reference TRBV19 and TRBJ2-7, is DGGITQSPKYLFRKEGQNVTLSCEQNLNHDAMYWYRQDPGQGLRLIYYSQIVNDFQKGDIAEGYSVSREKKESFPLTVTSAQKNPTAFYLCASSPRAGGFSYEQYFGPGTRLTVT.

In this sample, this clone turned up a few times. This chain uses TRBV4-3 with TRBJ2-2, with D perhaps matching TRBD1 (6 bases). Per the germline V gene, CDR1 is LGHNA and CDR2 is YSLEER. Trimming cost V 6 bases and J 7 bases, with 12 bases left between them. The CDR3 consists of 13 residues. Here the CDR3 DNA reads TGCGCCAGCAGTGGTATCAGGGGCGGGGAGCTGTTTTTT. Translated: CASSGIRGGELFF.

This rearrangement joins TRBV29-1 to TRBJ1-5; TRBD1 matches at 7 bases. Looked up from germline, CDR1 is SQVTM and CDR2 is ANQGSEA. V gave up 8 bases and J gave up 4 bases; unmatched junction bases: 5. The CDR3 has 12 amino acids. CDR3 region: CSIRDSNQPQHF. CDR3 bases: TGCAGCATCCGGGACAGTAATCAGCCCCAGCATTTT.

As concerns this clone: Germline and junction disagree at one end, which may indicate a read error. The gene calls are TRBV7-7 and TRBJ2-1; D may be TRBD1 (5 bases). The CDR3 length is 16 residues. Germline V gives CDR1 SSHAT, CDR2 FNYEAQ (reference sequence). CDR3 sequence: CASSLTRVSSYNEQFF. The CDR3 DNA reads TGTGCTAGCAGCTTAACCAGGGTGAGCTCCTACAATGAGCAGTTCTTC.

The CDR3 nucleotides are TGTGCCAGCAGCTTTAGCGGGAGGTTCAATGAGCAGTTCTTC. It specifies CASSFSGRFNEQFF. The rearrangement uses TRBV7-3 and TRBJ2-1; 10 bases match TRBD2. Losses at the gene ends were 3 bases for V and 6 bases for J; bases not matched to a gene: 2. The CDR3 length is 14 residues. Germline CDR1 and CDR2: SGHTA and FQGTGA.

The V call is TRBV5-4, the J call TRBJ2-2; D is ambiguous. V lost 0 bases and J 1 base, leaving 10 bases between the germline ends. This CDR3 is 16 amino acids long. Germline-derived CDR1 and CDR2 are SGHNT and YYREEE (reference sequence). As DNA, the CDR3 is TGTGCCAGCAGCTTGGACCCGTCGGGGAACACCGGGGAGCTGTTTTTT. It yields the protein CASSLDPSGNTGELFF. Full variable domain (missing parts from reference TRBV5-4 and TRBJ2-2): ETGVTQSPTHLIKTRGQQVTLRCSSQSGHNTVSWYQQALGQGPQFIFQYYREEENGRGNFPPRFSGLQFPNYSSELNVNALELDDSALYLCASSLDPSGNTGELFFGEGSRLTVL.

Notes on this clone: Within the sample, other DNA sequences also encode this same CDR3. This rearrangement joins TRBV23-1 to TRBJ2-7; D may be TRBD2 (6 bases). TRBV23-1 is assigned to the ORF class and has an uncertain function. Between the trimmed V and J ends, which lost 10 bases and 2 bases, there was a span of 18 bases. The CDR3 sequence is 14 residues long. The CDR3 sequence: CATFNGGATYEQYF. The CDR3, as DNA: TGCGCCACCTTCAACGGAGGGGCGACCTACGAGCAGTACTTC.

The chain employs TRBV7-2 and TRBJ1-5; D remains unclear. The V gene's germline CDR1 is SGHTA and CDR2 FQGNSA. The CDR3 is 14 residues long. The V end lost 6 bases, the J end lost 4 bases, and 13 bases lay between the germline ends. CDR3 amino acids: CASSPQPGNQPQHF. In nucleotides, the CDR3 is TGTGCCAGCAGTCCCCAGCCGGGTAATCAGCCCCAGCATTTT.

The V and J genes are TRBV11-2 and TRBJ2-2; 8 positions match TRBD2. Germline CDR1 and CDR2: SGHAT and FQNNGV. The CDR3 loop spans 14 amino acids. After removal of 7 bases from V and 8 bases from J, the junction contained 9 bases not matched to a gene. The chain's CDR3 is CASTSSGGGGELFF. The DNA for the CDR3 is TGTGCCAGCACCTCCTCGGGGGGGGGTGGGGAGCTGTTTTTT.

The chain couples TRBV5-4 to TRBJ1-2, with D unclear. V was pared by 3 bases and J by 4 bases, with 22 bases between. Germline loops: CDR1 SGHNT, CDR2 YYREEE (reference sequence). There are 17 residues in the CDR3. CDR3 coding DNA: TGTGCCAGCAGCTCTCCCACCGCGGGAAAGGGCGGCTATGGCTACACCTTC. Its protein product is CASSSPTAGKGGYGYTF.